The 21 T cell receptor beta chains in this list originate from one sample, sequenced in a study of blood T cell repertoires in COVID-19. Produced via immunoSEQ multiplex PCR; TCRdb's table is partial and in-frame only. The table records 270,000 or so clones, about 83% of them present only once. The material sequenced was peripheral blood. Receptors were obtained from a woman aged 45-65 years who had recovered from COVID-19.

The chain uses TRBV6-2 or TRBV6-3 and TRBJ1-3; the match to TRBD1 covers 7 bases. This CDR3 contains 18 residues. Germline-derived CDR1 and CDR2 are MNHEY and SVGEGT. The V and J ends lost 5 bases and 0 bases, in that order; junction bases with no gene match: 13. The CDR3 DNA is TGTGCCAGCAGTACCTCGAGGACAGGTTCCGGCTCTGGAAACACCATATATTTT. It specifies CASSTSRTGSGSGNTIYF.

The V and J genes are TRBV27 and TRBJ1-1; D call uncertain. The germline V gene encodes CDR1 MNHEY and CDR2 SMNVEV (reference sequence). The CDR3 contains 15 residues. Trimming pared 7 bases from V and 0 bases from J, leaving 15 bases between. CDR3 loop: CASTFTGTMNTEAFF. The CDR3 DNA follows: TGTGCCAGCACCTTCACGGGAACCATGAACACTGAAGCTTTCTTT.

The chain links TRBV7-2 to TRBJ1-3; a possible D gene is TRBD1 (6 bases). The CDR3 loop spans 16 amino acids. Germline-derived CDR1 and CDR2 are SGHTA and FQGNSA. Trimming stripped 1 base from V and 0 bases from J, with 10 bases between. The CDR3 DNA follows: TGTGCCAGCAGCTTAGTCGGCAGGGGCTCTGGAAACACCATATATTTT. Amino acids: CASSLVGRGSGNTIYF.

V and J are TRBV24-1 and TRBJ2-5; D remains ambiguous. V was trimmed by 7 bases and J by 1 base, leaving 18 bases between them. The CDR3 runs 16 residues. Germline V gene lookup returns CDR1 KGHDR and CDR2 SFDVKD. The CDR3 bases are TGTGCCACCAGGTCCCCCCCCCTGTGGGCCCAAGAGACCCAGTACTTC. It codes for CATRSPPLWAQETQYF.

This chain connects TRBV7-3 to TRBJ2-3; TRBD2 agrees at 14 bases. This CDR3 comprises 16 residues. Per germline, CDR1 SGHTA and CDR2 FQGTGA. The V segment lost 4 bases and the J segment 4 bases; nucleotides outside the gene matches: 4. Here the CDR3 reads CASSSGTSGGADTQYF. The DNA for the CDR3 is TGTGCCAGCAGCTCGGGGACTAGCGGGGGCGCAGATACGCAGTATTTT.

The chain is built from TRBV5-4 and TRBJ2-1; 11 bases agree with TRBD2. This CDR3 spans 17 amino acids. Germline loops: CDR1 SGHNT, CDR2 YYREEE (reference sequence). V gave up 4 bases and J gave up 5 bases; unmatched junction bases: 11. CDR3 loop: CASSLNSGTSGHNEQFF. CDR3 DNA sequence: TGTGCCAGCAGCCTCAACTCCGGGACTAGCGGCCACAATGAGCAGTTCTTC.

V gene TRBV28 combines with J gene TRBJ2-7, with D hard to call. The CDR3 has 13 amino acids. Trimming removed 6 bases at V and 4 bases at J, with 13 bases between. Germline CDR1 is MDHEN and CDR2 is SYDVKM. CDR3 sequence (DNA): TGTGCCAGCAGCAGCGCCCAAGGTTACGAGCAGTACTTC. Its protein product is CASSSAQGYEQYF.

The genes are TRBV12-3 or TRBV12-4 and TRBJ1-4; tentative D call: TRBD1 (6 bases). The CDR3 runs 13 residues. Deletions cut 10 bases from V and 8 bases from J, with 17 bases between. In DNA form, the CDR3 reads TGTGCCACCCAAACAGGGAATCAGGAAAAACTGTTTTTT. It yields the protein CATQTGNQEKLFF.

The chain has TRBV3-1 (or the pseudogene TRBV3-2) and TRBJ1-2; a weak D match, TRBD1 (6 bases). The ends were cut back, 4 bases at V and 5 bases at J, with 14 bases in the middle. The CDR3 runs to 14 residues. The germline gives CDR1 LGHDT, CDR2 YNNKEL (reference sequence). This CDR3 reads CASSRSRTVYGYTF. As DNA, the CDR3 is TGTGCCAGCAGCCGATCCCGGACAGTTTATGGCTACACCTTC.

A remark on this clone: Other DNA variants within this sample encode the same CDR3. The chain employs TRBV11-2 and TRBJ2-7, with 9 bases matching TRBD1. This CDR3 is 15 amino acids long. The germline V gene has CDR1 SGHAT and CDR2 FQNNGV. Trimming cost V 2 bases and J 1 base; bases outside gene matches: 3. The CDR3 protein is CASSLPGQGSYEQYF. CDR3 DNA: TGTGCCAGCAGCTTACCGGGACAGGGTTCCTACGAGCAGTACTTC.

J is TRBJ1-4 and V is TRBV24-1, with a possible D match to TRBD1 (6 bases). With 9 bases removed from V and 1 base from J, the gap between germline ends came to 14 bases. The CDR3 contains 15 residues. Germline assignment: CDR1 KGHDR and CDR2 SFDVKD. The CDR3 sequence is CATPAVQGTNEKLFF. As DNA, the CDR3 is TGTGCCACCCCAGCGGTACAGGGAACTAATGAAAAACTGTTTTTT.

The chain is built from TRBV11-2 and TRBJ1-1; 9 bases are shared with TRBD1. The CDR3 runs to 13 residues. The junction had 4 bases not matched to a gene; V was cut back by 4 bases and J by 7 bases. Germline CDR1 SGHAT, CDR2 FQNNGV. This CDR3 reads CASSSDRGGEAFF. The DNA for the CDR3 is TGTGCCAGCAGCTCGGACAGGGGCGGTGAAGCTTTCTTT. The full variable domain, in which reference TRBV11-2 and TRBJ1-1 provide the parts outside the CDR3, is EAGVAQSPRYKIIEKRQSVAFWCNPISGHATLYWYQQILGQGPKLLIQFQNNGVVDDSQLPKDRFSAERLKGVDSTLKIQPAKLEDSAVYLCASSSDRGGEAFFGQGTRLTVV.

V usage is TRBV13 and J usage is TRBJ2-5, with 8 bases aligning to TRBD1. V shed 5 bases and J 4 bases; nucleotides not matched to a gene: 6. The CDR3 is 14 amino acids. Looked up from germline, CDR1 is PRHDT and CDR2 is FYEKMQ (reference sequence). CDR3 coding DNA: TGTGCCAGCAGCGCCGGCGACAGGGGAGAGACCCAGTACTTC. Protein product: CASSAGDRGETQYF. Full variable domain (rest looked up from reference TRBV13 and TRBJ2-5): AAGVIQSPRHLIKEKRETATLKCYPIPRHDTVYWYQQGPGQDPQFLISFYEKMQSDKGSIPDRFSAQQFSDYHSELNMSSLELGDSALYFCASSAGDRGETQYFGPGTRLLVL.

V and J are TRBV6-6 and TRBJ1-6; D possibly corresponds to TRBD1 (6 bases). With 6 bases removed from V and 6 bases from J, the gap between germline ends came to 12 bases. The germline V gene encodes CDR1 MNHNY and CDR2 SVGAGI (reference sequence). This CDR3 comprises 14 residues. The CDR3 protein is CASSQDSLNSPLHF. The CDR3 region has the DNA TGTGCCAGCAGCCAGGACAGCCTTAATTCACCCCTCCACTTT.

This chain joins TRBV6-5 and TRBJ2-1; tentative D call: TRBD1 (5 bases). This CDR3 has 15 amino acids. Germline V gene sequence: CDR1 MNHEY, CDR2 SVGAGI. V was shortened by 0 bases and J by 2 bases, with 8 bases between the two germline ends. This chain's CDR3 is CASSYSGRAYNEQFF. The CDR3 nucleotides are TGTGCCAGCAGTTACTCGGGCAGGGCCTACAATGAGCAGTTCTTC.

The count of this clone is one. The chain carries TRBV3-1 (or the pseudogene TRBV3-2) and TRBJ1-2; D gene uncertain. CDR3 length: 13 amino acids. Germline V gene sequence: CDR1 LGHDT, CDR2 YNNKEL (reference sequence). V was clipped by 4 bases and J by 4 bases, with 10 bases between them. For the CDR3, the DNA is TGTGCCAGCAGCCTCCACCAGATCTATGGCTACACCTTC. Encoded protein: CASSLHQIYGYTF.

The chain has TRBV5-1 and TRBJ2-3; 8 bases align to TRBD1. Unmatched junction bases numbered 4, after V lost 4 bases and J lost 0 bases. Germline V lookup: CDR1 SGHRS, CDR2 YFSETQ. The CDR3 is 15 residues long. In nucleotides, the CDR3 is TGCGCCAGCAGCCCCCGACAGGGGAGCACAGATACGCAGTATTTT. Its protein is CASSPRQGSTDTQYF.

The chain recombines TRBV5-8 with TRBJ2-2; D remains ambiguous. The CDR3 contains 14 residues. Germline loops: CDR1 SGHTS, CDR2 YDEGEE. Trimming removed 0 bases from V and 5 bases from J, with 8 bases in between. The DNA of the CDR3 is TGTGCCAGCAGCTTGGGACTGAAGACCGGGGAGCTGTTTTTT. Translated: CASSLGLKTGELFF.

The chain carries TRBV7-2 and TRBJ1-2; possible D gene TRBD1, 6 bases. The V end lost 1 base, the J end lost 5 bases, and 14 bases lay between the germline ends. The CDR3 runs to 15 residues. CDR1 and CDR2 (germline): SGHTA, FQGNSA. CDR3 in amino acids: CASSLGEGGRYGYTF. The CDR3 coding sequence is TGTGCCAGCAGCTTAGGGGAGGGGGGACGGTATGGCTACACCTTC. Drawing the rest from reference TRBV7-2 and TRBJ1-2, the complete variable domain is GAGVSQSPSNKVTEKGKDVELRCDPISGHTALYWYRQSLGQGLEFLIYFQGNSAPDKSGLPSDRFSAERTGGSVSTLTIQRTQQEDSAVYLCASSLGEGGRYGYTFGSGTRLTVV.

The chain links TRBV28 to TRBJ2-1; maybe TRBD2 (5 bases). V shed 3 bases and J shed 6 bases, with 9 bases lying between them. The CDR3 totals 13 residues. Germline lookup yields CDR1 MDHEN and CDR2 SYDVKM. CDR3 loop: CASSFSDINEQFF. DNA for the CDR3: TGTGCCAGCAGTTTTAGCGATATCAATGAGCAGTTCTTC.

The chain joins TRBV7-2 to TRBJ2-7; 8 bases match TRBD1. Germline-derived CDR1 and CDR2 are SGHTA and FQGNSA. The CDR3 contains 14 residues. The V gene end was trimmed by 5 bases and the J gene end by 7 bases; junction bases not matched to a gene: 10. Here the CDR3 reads CASSTRQGTREQYF. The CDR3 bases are TGTGCCAGCAGCACCCGACAGGGGACGCGAGAGCAGTACTTC.